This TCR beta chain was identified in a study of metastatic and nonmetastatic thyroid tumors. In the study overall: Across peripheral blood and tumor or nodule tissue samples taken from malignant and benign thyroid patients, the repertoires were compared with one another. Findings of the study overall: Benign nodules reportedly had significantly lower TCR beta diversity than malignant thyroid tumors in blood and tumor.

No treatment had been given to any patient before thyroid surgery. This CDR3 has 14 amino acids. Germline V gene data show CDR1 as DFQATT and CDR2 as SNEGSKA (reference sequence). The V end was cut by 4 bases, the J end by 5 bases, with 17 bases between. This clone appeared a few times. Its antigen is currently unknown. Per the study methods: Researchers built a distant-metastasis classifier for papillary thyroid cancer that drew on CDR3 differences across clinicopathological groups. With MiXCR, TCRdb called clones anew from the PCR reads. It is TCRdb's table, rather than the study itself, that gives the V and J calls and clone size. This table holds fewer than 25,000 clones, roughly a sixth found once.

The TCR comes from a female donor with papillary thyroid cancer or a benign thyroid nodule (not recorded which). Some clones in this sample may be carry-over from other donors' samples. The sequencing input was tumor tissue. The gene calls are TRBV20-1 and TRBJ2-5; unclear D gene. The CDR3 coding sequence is TGCAGTGCTACACGTCCCGCCTTCCTGGAGACCCAGTACTTC. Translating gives CSATRPAFLETQYF.